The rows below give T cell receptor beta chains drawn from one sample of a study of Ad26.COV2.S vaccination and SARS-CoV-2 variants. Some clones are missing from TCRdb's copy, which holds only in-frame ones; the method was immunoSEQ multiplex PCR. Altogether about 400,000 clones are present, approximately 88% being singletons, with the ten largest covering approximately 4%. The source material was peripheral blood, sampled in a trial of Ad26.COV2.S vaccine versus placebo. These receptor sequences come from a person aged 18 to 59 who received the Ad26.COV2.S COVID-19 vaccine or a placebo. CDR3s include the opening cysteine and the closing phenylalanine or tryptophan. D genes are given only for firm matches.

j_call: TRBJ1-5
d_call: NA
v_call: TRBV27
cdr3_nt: TGTGCCAGCAGTTTATTCAGGGATCAGCCCCAGCATTTT
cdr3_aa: CASSLFRDQPQHF

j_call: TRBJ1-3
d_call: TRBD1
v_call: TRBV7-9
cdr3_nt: TGTGCCAGCAGCATAGACAGGGGGCCCTACTCTGGAAACACCATATATTTT
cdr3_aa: CASSIDRGPYSGNTIYF

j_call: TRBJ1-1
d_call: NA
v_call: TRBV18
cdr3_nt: TGTGCCAGCTCACCACCAACTGAAGGACTCCGAGGGACTGAAGCTTTCTTT
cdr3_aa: CASSPPTEGLRGTEAFF

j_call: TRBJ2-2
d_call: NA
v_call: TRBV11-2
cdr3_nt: TGTGCCAGCAGCTTATTCTCCTTCAGGGGTCCCGGGGAGCTGTTTTTT
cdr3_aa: CASSLFSFRGPGELFF

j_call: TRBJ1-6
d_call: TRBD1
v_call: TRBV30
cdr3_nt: TGTGCCTGGGAGGGGACAGGGGGCTCTTCACCCCTCCACTTT
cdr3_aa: CAWEGTGGSSPLHF

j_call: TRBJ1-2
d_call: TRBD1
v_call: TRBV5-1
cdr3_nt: TGCGCCAGCAGCTCTAAGTTGGGGGGACAGGGGCTCTATGGCTACACCTTC
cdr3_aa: CASSSKLGGQGLYGYTF

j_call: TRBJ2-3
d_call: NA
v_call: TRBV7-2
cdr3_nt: TGTGCCAGCAGCCTCCATACGCAGTATTTT
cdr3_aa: CASSLHTQYF

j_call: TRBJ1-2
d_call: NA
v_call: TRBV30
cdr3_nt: TGTGCCTGGAGTGTATCTACAGGATTAGGGTATGGCTACACCTTC
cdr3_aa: CAWSVSTGLGYGYTF

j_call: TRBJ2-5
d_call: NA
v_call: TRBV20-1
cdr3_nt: TGCGGACTGGAGTACCAAGAGACCCAGTACTTC
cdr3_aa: CGLEYQETQYF

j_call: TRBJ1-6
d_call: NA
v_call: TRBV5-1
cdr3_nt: TGCGCCAGCAGCTTGGGGACGGCAAATTCACCCCTCCACTTT
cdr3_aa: CASSLGTANSPLHF

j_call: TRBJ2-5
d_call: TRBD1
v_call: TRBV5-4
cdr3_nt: TGTGCCAGCAGCTATGACGGACAGGGGCTACAAGAGACCCAGTACTTC
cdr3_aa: CASSYDGQGLQETQYF

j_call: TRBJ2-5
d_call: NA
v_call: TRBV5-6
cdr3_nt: TGTGCCAGCAGCTTCACCGGGACGGCGTACCAAGAGACCCAGTACTTC
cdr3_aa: CASSFTGTAYQETQYF

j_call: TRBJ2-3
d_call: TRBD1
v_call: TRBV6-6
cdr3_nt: TGTGCCAGCAGTCCAGGACAGGGTCTGGGCACAGATACGCAGTATTTT
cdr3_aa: CASSPGQGLGTDTQYF

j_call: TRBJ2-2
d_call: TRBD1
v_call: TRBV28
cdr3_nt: TGTGCCAGCAGTTCCCTACGGACAGGGGACGATAGCGGGGAGCTGTTTTTT
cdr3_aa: CASSSLRTGDDSGELFF

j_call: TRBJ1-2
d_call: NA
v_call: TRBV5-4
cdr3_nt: TGTGCCAGCAGCTTGGAAGTAGGGAACTCTGGCTACACCTTC
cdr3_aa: CASSLEVGNSGYTF

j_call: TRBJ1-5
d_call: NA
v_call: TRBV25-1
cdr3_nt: TGTGCCAGCATATCGGCCGCCCGGCCCCAGCATTTT
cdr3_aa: CASISAARPQHF

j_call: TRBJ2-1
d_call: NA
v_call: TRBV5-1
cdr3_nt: TGCGCCAGCAGCTCGGAGGGGCCTCGATTCTTC
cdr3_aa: CASSSEGPRFF

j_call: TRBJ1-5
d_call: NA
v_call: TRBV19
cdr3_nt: TGTGCCAGTAGTATGATTCGGGGGGCGAATCAGCCCCAGCATTTT
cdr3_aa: CASSMIRGANQPQHF

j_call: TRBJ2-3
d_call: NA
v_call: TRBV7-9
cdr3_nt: TGTGCCAGCAGCCGCCCGGTTGGTAGCGGCGGCAGGGGAGATACGCAGTATTTT
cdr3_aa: CASSRPVGSGGRGDTQYF

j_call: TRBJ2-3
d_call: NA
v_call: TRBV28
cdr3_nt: TGTGCCAGCAGTTTGGTGAGCACAGATACGCAGTATTTT
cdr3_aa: CASSLVSTDTQYF

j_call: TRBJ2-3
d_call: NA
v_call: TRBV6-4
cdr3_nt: TGTGCCAGCAGTGACTTTCCGGGGACAGATACGCAGTATTTT
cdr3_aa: CASSDFPGTDTQYF

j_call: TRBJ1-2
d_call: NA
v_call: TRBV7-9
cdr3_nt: TGTGCCAGCAGCTTAGGGGCCGCGGAGGGCTACACCTTC
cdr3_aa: CASSLGAAEGYTF

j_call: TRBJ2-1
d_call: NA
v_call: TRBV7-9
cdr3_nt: TGTGCCAGCAGCCCCCGAGGGAGCGGAAATGGTGAGCAGTTCTTC
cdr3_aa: CASSPRGSGNGEQFF

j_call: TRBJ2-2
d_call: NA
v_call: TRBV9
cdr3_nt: TGTGCCAGCAGCGTAGGACTGGGGGCTGGGGAGCTGTTTTTT
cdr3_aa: CASSVGLGAGELFF

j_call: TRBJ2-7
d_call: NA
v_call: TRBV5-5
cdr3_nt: TGTGCCAGCAGCTTTTACCCGAGGGAGCAGTACTTC
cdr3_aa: CASSFYPREQYF